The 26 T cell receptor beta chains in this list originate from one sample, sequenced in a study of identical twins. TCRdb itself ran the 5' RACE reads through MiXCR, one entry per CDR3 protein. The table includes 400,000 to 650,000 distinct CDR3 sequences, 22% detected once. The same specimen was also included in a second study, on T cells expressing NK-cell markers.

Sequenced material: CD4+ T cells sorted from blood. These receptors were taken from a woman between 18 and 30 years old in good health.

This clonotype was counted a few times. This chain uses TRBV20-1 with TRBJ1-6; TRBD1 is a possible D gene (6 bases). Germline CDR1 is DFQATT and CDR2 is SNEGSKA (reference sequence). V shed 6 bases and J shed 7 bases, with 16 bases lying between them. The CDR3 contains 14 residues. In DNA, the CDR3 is TGCAGTGCCTACAGGGTTCGAAGAAATTCACCCCTCCACTTT. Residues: CSAYRVRRNSPLHF.

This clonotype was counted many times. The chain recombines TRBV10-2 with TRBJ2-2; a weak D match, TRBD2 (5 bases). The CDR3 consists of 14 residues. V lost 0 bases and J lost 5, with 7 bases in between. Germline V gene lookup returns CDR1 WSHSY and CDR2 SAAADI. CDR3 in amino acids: CASSESTGTGELFF. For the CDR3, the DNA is TGCGCCAGCAGTGAGTCAACGGGGACCGGGGAGCTGTTTTTT.

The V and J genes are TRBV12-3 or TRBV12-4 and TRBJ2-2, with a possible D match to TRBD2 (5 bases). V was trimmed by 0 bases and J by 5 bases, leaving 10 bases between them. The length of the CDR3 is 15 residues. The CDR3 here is CASSLATTFTGELFF. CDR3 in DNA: TGTGCCAGCAGTTTAGCGACTACTTTTACCGGGGAGCTGTTTTTT.

The CDR3 spells CASSLQRGPYEQYF. The CDR3 DNA follows: TGTGCCAGCAGTTTGCAGCGGGGCCCCTACGAGCAGTACTTC. The chain is built from TRBV27 and TRBJ2-7, with 7 bases aligning to TRBD2. CDR1 and CDR2 from the germline V gene are MNHEY and SMNVEV (reference sequence). The CDR3 sequence is 14 residues long. V gave up 3 bases and J gave up 2 bases; unmatched junction bases: 4.

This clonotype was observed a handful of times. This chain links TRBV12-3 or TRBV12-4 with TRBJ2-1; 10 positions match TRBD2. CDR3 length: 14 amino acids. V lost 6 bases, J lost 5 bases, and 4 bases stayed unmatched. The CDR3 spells CASRETSGHNEQFF. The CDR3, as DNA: TGTGCCAGCAGAGAGACTAGCGGGCACAATGAGCAGTTCTTC.

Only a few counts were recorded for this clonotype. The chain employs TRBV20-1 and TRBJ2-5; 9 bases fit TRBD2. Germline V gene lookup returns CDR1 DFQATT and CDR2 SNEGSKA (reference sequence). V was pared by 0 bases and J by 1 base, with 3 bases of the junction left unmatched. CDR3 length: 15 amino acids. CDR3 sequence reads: CSARDPGLAQETQYF. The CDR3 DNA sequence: TGCAGTGCTAGAGATCCGGGACTAGCCCAAGAGACCCAGTACTTC.

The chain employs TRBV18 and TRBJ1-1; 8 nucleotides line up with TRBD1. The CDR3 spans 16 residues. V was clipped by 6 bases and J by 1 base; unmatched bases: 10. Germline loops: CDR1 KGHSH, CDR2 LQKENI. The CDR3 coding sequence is TGTGCCAGCTCCTTCGGACAGGGCCTAGGGAACACTGAAGCTTTCTTT. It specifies CASSFGQGLGNTEAFF.

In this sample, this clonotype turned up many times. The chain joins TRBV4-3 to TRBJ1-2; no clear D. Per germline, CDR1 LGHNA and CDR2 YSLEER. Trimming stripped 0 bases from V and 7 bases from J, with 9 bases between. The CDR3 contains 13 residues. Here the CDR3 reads CASSQEFSSGYTF. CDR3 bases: TGCGCCAGCAGCCAAGAATTTTCCAGTGGCTACACCTTC.

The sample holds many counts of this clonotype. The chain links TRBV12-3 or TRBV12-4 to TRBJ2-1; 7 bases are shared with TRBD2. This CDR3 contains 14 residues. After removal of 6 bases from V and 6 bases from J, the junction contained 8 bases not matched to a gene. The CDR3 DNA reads TGTGCCAGCAGGCGACTAGGGAGGGGCAATGAGCAGTTCTTC. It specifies CASRRLGRGNEQFF.

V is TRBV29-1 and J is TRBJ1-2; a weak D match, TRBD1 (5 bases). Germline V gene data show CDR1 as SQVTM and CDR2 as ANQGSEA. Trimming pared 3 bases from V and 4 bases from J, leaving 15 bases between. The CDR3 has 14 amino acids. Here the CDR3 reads CSVDNPAGLYGYTF. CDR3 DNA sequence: TGCAGCGTTGACAATCCGGCAGGGCTCTATGGCTACACCTTC.

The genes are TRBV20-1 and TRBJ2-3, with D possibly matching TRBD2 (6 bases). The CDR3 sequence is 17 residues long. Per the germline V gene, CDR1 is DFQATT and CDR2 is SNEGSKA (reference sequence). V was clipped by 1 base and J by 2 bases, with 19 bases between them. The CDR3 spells CSARVPPGGAFTDTQYF. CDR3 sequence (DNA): TGCAGTGCTAGAGTACCCCCCGGAGGGGCCTTCACAGATACGCAGTATTTT.

The CDR3 loop reads CASSASSTGSQYF. CDR3 sequence (DNA): TGTGCCAGCAGCGCCTCCAGTACGGGGTCGCAGTACTTC. The gene calls are TRBV7-9 and TRBJ2-7, with D perhaps TRBD2 (5 bases). The CDR3 runs 13 residues. CDR1 and CDR2 (germline): SEHNR, FQNEAQ (reference sequence). Trimming cost V 5 bases and J 9 bases, with 17 bases left between them.

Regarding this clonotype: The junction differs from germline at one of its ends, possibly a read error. The CDR3 nucleotides are TGTGCCAGCAGCCGCCTAGGCACTAGCGTCCTCAATGAGCAGCTCTTC. It encodes CASSRLGTSVLNEQLF. The rearrangement uses TRBV3-1 and TRBJ2-1; 7 bases agree with TRBD2. Germline CDR1 is LGHDT and CDR2 is YNNKEL (reference sequence). This CDR3 is built from 16 residues.

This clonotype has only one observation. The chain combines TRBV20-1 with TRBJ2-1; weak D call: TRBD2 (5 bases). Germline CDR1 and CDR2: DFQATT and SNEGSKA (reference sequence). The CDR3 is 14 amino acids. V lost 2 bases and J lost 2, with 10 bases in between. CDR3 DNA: TGCAGTGCTAGAAAAGAGCGGCCCTACAATGAGCAGTTCTTC. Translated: CSARKERPYNEQFF.

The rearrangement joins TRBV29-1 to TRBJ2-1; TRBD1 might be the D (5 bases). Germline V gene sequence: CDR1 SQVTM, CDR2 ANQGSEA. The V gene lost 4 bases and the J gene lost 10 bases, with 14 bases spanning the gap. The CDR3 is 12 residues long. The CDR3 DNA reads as TGCAGCGTTGCGTCAGGGTACGTCGAGCAGTTCTTC. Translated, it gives CSVASGYVEQFF.

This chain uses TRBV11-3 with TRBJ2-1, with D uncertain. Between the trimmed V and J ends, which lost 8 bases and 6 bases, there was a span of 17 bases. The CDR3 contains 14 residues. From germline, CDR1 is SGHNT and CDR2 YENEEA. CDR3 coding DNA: TGTGCCAGCCGATATTCCCGAAGTAGCAATGAGCAGTTCTTC. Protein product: CASRYSRSSNEQFF.

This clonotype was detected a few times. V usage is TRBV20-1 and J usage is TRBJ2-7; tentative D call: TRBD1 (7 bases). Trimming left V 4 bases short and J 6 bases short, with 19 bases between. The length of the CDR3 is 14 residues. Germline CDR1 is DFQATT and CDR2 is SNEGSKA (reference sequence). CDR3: CSATRDFPGGEQYF. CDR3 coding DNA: TGCAGTGCTACCCGGGACTTCCCAGGGGGCGAGCAGTACTTC.

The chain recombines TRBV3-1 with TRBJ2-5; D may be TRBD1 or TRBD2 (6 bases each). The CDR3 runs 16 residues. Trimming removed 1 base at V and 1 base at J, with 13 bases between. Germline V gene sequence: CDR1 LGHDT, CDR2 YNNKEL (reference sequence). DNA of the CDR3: TGTGCCAGCAGCCAAGTGGGGGGCCTGTTCCAAGAGACCCAGTACTTC. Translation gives CASSQVGGLFQETQYF.

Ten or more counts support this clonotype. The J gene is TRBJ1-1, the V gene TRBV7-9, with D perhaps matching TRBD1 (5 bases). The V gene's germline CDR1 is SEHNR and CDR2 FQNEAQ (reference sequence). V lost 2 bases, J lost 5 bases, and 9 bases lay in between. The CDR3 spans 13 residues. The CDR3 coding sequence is TGTGCCAGCAGCTTATCAGGGCTTACTGAAGCTTTCTTT. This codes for CASSLSGLTEAFF.

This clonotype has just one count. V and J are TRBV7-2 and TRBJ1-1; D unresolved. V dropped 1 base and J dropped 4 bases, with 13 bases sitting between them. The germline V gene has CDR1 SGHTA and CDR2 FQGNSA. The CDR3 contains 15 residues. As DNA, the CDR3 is TGTGCCAGCAGCTTAGACGCGGGAGTGTTCACTGAAGCTTTCTTT. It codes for CASSLDAGVFTEAFF.

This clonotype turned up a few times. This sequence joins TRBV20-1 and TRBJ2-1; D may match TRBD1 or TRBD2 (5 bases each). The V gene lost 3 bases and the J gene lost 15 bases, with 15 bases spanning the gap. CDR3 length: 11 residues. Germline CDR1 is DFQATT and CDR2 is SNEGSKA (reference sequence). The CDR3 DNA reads TGCAGTGCTAGGCAGACCGGGACGACGTTCTTC. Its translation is CSARQTGTTFF.

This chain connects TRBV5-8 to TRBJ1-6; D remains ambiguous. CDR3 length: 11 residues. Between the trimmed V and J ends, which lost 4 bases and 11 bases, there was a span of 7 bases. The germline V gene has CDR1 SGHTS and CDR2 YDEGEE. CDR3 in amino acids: CASSPAPPLHF. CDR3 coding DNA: TGTGCCAGCAGCCCGGCCCCACCCCTCCACTTT.

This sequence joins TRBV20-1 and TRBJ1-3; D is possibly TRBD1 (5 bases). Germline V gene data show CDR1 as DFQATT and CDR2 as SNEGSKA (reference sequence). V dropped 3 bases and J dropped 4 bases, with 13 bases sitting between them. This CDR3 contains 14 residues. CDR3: CSASARGSGNTIYF. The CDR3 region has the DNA TGCAGTGCTAGCGCTCGGGGGTCAGGAAACACCATATATTTT.

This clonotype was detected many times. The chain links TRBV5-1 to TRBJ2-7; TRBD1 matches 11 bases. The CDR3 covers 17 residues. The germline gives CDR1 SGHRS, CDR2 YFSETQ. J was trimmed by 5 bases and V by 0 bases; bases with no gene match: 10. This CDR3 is CASSLELSGTGGDEQYF. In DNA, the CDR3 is TGCGCCAGCAGCTTGGAACTTTCTGGGACAGGGGGTGACGAGCAGTACTTC.

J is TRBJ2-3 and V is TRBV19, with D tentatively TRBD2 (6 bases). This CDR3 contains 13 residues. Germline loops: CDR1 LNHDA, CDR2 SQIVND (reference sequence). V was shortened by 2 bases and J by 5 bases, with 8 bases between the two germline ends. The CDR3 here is CASSIPAGDTQYF. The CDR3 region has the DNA TGTGCCAGTAGTATACCAGCGGGAGATACGCAGTATTTT.

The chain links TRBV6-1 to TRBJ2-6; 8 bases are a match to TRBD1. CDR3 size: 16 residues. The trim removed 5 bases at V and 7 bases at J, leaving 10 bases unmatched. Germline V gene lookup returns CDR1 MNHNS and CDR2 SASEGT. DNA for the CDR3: TGTGCCAGCAGTCCCGGGCCGACAGGGGTTGCCAACGTCCTGACTTTC. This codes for CASSPGPTGVANVLTF.